The 20 T cell receptor beta chains in this list originate from one sample, sequenced in a study of post-analysis software for immune sequencing data. Overall study findings and caveats: TRBV segments more frequent in patients than in controls numbered a few and included TRBV5-6, TRBV5-1 and TRBV20-1.

Tagging with unique molecular identifiers was a feature of the TCR beta cDNA libraries. One entry per CDR3 protein results from TCRdb running MiXCR on the PCR reads. The table includes 400,000 to 500,000 distinct CDR3 sequences, roughly 38% detected once. Antigens for these TCRs are unknown. Source material: blood. All receptors come from a girl aged 2-9 years with multiple sclerosis.

This clonotype was found a few times. V and J are TRBV11-1 and TRBJ2-6; no clear D gene. Trimming removed 1 base from V and 0 bases from J, with 13 bases in between. The length of the CDR3 is 18 residues. Per the germline V gene, CDR1 is SGHAT and CDR2 is FQDESV (reference sequence). The CDR3 sequence is CASSLGAGSHSGANVLTF. CDR3 nucleotide sequence: TGTGCCAGCAGCTTAGGCGCCGGGTCCCACTCTGGGGCCAACGTCCTGACTTTC.

The CDR3 nucleotides are TGTGCCAGCAGCTTGACCAATCGGGGGGCGGGGAGCCTCGATGAGCAGTTCTTC. It specifies CASSLTNRGAGSLDEQFF. The V call is TRBV28, the J call TRBJ2-1; the D gene is possibly TRBD2 (7 bases). The germline CDR1 and CDR2 sequences are MDHEN and SYDVKM. CDR3 length: 18 residues. Trimming stripped 6 bases from V and 8 bases from J, with 29 bases between.

This clonotype was found once. The rearrangement uses TRBV6-6 and TRBJ1-1; D might be TRBD1 (6 bases). The germline V gene has CDR1 MNHNY and CDR2 SVGAGI (reference sequence). Trimming removed 0 bases at V and 5 bases at J, with 19 bases between. The CDR3 is 17 amino acids. CDR3 residues: CASSYSSGPARGTEAFF. CDR3 in DNA: TGTGCCAGCAGTTACTCCTCAGGGCCCGCGAGGGGGACTGAAGCTTTCTTT.

A few counts support this clonotype. The chain recombines TRBV5-1 with TRBJ2-7, with 7 bases matching TRBD2. Losses at the gene ends were 0 bases for V and 3 bases for J; bases not matched to a gene: 9. The CDR3 runs to 16 residues. From germline, CDR1 is SGHRS and CDR2 YFSETQ. CDR3 loop: CASSLVLAPSLYEQYF. CDR3 DNA sequence: TGCGCCAGCAGCTTGGTACTAGCGCCATCCCTCTACGAGCAGTACTTC. Filled out from reference TRBV5-1 and TRBJ2-7, the complete variable domain reads KAGVTQTPRYLIKTRGQQVTLSCSPISGHRSVSWYQQTPGQGLQFLFEYFSETQRNKGNFPGRFSGRQFSNSRSEMNVSTLELGDSALYLCASSLVLAPSLYEQYFGPGTRLTVT.

This clonotype has more than one count but fewer than ten. Written as DNA, the CDR3 is TGTGCCAGCAGTGAGTTTCCCCTAGCGACAAACCAAGAGACCCAGTTCTTC. Its translation: CASSEFPLATNQETQFF. This sequence joins TRBV2 and TRBJ2-5; possibly TRBD2 for D (6 bases). The DNA end is more similar to TRBJ2-1, so the J call may be wrong. Germline V gene lookup returns CDR1 SNHLY and CDR2 FYNNEI. CDR3 length equals 17 residues.

This clonotype has only a few counts. The chain carries TRBV7-6 and TRBJ2-3; the D gene is possibly TRBD2 (5 bases). The CDR3 runs 15 residues. Trimming took off 5 bases at V and 6 bases at J, with 18 bases between the two ends. Germline V CDR1 and CDR2: SGHVS, FNYEAQ. The CDR3 DNA sequence: TGTGCCAGCAGCCCCAGACTAACCGGCAAGGATACGCAGTATTTT. Translating gives CASSPRLTGKDTQYF.

The chain couples TRBV6-5 to TRBJ1-1; D call uncertain. The CDR3 covers 15 residues. The V gene lost 0 bases and the J gene lost 0 bases, with 8 bases spanning the gap. Germline CDR1 reads MNHEY; CDR2 reads SVGAGI. The CDR3 sequence is CASSYSRTMNTEAFF. In DNA form, the CDR3 reads TGTGCCAGCAGTTACTCGAGGACTATGAACACTGAAGCTTTCTTT.

This chain links TRBV7-3 with TRBJ2-1, with a possible D match to TRBD2 (6 bases). Trimming pared 5 bases from V and 8 bases from J, leaving 19 bases between. This CDR3 is 15 amino acids long. CDR1 SGHTA and CDR2 FQGTGA come from the germline V gene. CDR3 loop: CASSLRGSWSDEQFF. DNA for the CDR3: TGTGCCAGCAGCCTCCGGGGGTCTTGGAGCGATGAGCAGTTCTTC.

The chain is built from TRBV5-8 and TRBJ2-3, with 7 nucleotides matching TRBD1. The CDR3 extends over 15 amino acids. V shed 4 bases and J 0 bases; nucleotides not matched to a gene: 5. Germline-derived CDR1 and CDR2 are SGHTS and YDEGEE. CDR3 sequence: CASSMGQSSTDTQYF. For the CDR3, the DNA is TGTGCCAGCAGCATGGGACAGTCGAGCACAGATACGCAGTATTTT. The entire variable domain, with the rest obtained from reference TRBV5-8 and TRBJ2-3, is as follows: EAGVTQSPTHLIKTRGQQATLRCSPISGHTSVYWYQQALGLGLQFLLWYDEGEERNRGNFPPRFSGRQFPNYSSELNVNALELEDSALYLCASSMGQSSTDTQYFGPGTRLTVL.

The V and J genes are TRBV5-5 and TRBJ1-1; TRBD1 aligns across 8 bases. The CDR3 loop spans 14 amino acids. With V trimmed by 7 bases and J by 2 bases, 7 bases remained unmatched. CDR1 and CDR2 from the germline V gene are SGHKS and YYEKEE (reference sequence). The CDR3 loop is CASATGDGNTEAFF. The CDR3 coding sequence is TGTGCCAGCGCGACAGGGGACGGTAACACTGAAGCTTTCTTT.

CDR3 DNA sequence: TGTGCCAGCAGCTTAGATGCTAGCGGGAGTCTCGAGACCCAGTACTTC. Translating it yields CASSLDASGSLETQYF. The chain recombines TRBV11-2 with TRBJ2-5, with TRBD2 matching 10 bases. The CDR3 covers 16 residues. Germline V gene data show CDR1 as SGHAT and CDR2 as FQNNGV. The V gene end was trimmed by 0 bases and the J gene end by 5 bases; junction bases not matched to a gene: 6.

The chain has TRBV29-1 and TRBJ2-7; no definite D call. This CDR3 has 10 amino acids. Germline assignment: CDR1 SQVTM and CDR2 ANQGSEA. Trimming cost V 4 bases and J 2 bases, with 3 bases left between them. The CDR3 reads CSVVTYEQYF. The CDR3 DNA sequence: TGCAGCGTTGTGACCTACGAGCAGTACTTC.

This clonotype was recorded only once. The chain couples TRBV5-1 to TRBJ2-7, with a tentative D call TRBD2 (5 bases). The CDR3 totals 16 residues. Trimming stripped 4 bases from V and 0 bases from J, with 17 bases between. Germline-derived CDR1 and CDR2 are SGHRS and YFSETQ. CDR3 residues: CASSPRGIPGSYEQYF. The CDR3 nucleotides read TGCGCCAGCAGCCCGAGAGGGATTCCTGGCTCCTACGAGCAGTACTTC.

This clonotype was seen only a few times. The chain joins TRBV5-5 to TRBJ1-5; TRBD1 agrees at 7 bases. Trimming cost V 3 bases and J 0 bases; bases outside gene matches: 3. The CDR3 is 15 residues long. Looked up from germline, CDR1 is SGHKS and CDR2 is YYEKEE (reference sequence). The CDR3 spells CASSSGQNSNQPQHF. CDR3 coding DNA: TGTGCCAGCAGCTCGGGACAGAATAGCAATCAGCCCCAGCATTTT.

This clonotype was seen a handful of times. The chain links TRBV6-6 to TRBJ1-5; 9 nucleotides match TRBD1. CDR1 is MNHNY and CDR2 is SVGAGI in the germline V gene (reference sequence). The CDR3 consists of 14 residues. Trimming cost V 6 bases and J 5 bases; bases outside gene matches: 5. CDR3 DNA sequence: TGTGCCAGCAGGCTACAGGGGGCAGATCAGCCCCAGCATTTT. It is translated as CASRLQGADQPQHF.

This chain links TRBV7-9 with TRBJ1-4; D gene uncertain. The ends were cut back, 4 bases at V and 0 bases at J, with 12 bases in the middle. The CDR3 contains 16 residues. Germline V gene lookup returns CDR1 SEHNR and CDR2 FQNEAQ (reference sequence). The CDR3 coding sequence is TGTGCCAGCAGCTCGCTCGGGAGCACAACTAATGAAAAACTGTTTTTT. Amino acids: CASSSLGSTTNEKLFF. Using reference TRBV7-9 and TRBJ1-4 for the parts outside the CDR3, the full variable domain is DTGVSQNPRHKITKRGQNVTFRCDPISEHNRLYWYRQTLGQGPEFLTYFQNEAQLEKSRLLSDRFSAERPKGSFSTLEIQRTEQGDSAMYLCASSSLGSTTNEKLFFGSGTQLSVL.

The chain employs TRBV20-1 and TRBJ2-4, with D perhaps given as TRBD1 or TRBD2 (5 bases each). The CDR3 has 14 residues. CDR1 is DFQATT and CDR2 is SNEGSKA in the germline V gene (reference sequence). With 1 base removed from V and 0 bases from J, the gap between germline ends came to 7 bases. The CDR3 sequence is CSARGGKAKNIQYF. CDR3 DNA sequence: TGCAGTGCTAGAGGGGGGAAAGCCAAAAACATTCAGTACTTC.

A few counts support this clonotype. In nucleotides, the CDR3 is TGTGCCAGCAGTTTAGTAGGCAGGGGGAGTACTGAAGCTTTCTTT. This gives the protein CASSLVGRGSTEAFF. The chain carries TRBV12-3 or TRBV12-4 and TRBJ1-1, with 7 bases aligning to TRBD1. V lost 1 base, J lost 5 bases, and 7 bases stayed unmatched. CDR3 length equals 15 residues.

This clonotype was observed a few times. The chain links TRBV6-6 to TRBJ2-7, with 7 bases aligning to TRBD2. CDR1 and CDR2 from the germline V gene are MNHNY and SVGAGI (reference sequence). V shed 5 bases, J shed 3 bases, and the junction held 10 bases outside the gene matches. This CDR3 has 15 residues. This chain's CDR3 is CASSNDGTNFYEQYF. The CDR3 nucleotides read TGTGCCAGCAGTAACGACGGGACTAATTTCTACGAGCAGTACTTC.

There are a few counts of this clonotype. The rearrangement uses TRBV15 and TRBJ2-4; no reliable D call. V dropped 5 bases and J dropped 13 bases, with 15 bases sitting between them. Germline values: CDR1 LNHNV, CDR2 YYDKDF (reference sequence). CDR3 length equals 12 residues. CDR3 protein: CATSLKGNEQYF. The CDR3 nucleotides read TGTGCCACCAGCCTTAAAGGGAATGAGCAGTACTTC. The full variable domain, completed using reference TRBV15 and TRBJ2-4, is DAMVIQNPRYQVTQFGKPVTLSCSQTLNHNVMYWYQQKSSQAPKLLFHYYDKDFNNEADTPDNFQSRRPNTSFCFLDIRSPGLGDTAMYLCATSLKGNEQYFGAGTRLSVL.